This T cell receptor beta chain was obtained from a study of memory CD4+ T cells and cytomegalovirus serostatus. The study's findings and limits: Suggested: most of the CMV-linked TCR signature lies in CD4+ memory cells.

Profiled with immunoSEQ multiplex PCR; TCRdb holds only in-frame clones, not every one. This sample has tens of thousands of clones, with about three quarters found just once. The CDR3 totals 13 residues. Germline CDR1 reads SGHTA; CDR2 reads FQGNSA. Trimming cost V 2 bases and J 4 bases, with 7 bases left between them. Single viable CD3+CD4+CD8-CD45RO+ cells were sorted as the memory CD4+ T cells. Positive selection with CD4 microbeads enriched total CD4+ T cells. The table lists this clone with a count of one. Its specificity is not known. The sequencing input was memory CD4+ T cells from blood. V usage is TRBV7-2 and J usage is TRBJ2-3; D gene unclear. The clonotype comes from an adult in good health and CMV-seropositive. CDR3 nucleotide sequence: TGTGCCAGCAGCTTACGTGTCGCAGATACGCAGTATTTT. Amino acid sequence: CASSLRVADTQYF.